These T cell receptor beta chains were read from a single sample in a study of blood T cell repertoires in COVID-19. Here immunoSEQ multiplex PCR was the method, and the copy in TCRdb shows in-frame clones only, minus some. The sample carries around 180,000 clones, less than 90% recorded once. Input material: peripheral blood. The receptors derive from a man in his 60s with acute or convalescent COVID-19. CDR3s include the opening cysteine and the closing phenylalanine or tryptophan. Not every row has a clone size; where given, it reads once, few, many or a size class.

clone_size: -; v_call: TRBV7-3; cdr3_aa: CASSSLGGGTEAFF
clone_size: -; v_call: TRBV6-5; cdr3_aa: CASSYSRGGNGYTF
clone_size: -; v_call: TRBV11-2; cdr3_aa: CASSSNSAPMSQHF
clone_size: -; v_call: TRBV5-6; cdr3_aa: CASSLRGSNQPQHF
clone_size: many; v_call: TRBV19; cdr3_aa: CASKTPGLGNTIYF
clone_size: -; v_call: TRBV19; cdr3_aa: CASSIAGSGNTIYF
clone_size: -; v_call: TRBV11-3; cdr3_aa: CASSPRRGTDSPLHF
clone_size: few; v_call: TRBV7-6; cdr3_aa: CASSDQGTEAFF
clone_size: -; v_call: TRBV5-1; cdr3_aa: CASSLAQATGELFF
clone_size: -; v_call: TRBV6-1; cdr3_aa: CASSERPSGGTRTQYF
clone_size: -; v_call: TRBV5-4; cdr3_aa: CASSLAGDRKETQYF
clone_size: -; v_call: TRBV25-1; cdr3_aa: CASSESGTGRGANYGYTF
clone_size: -; v_call: TRBV6-4; cdr3_aa: CASSDSVAGTGGSNYGYTF
clone_size: -; v_call: TRBV24-1; cdr3_aa: CATSDPDRPTGELFF
clone_size: -; v_call: TRBV7-6; cdr3_aa: CASSPGLAGEGGLEQYF
clone_size: -; v_call: TRBV4-2; cdr3_aa: CASSQESRGLGYTF
clone_size: once; v_call: TRBV4-3; cdr3_aa: CASSQNRAGELFF
clone_size: once; v_call: TRBV7-7; cdr3_aa: CASSLDTQETQYF
clone_size: -; v_call: TRBV4-1; cdr3_aa: CASSQFPPGTGELFF
clone_size: -; v_call: TRBV19; cdr3_aa: CASKGKRNTGELFF
clone_size: -; v_call: TRBV7-7; cdr3_aa: CASSLDIGAQETQYF
clone_size: -; v_call: TRBV5-1; cdr3_aa: CASSLSSQGDYGYTF
clone_size: -; v_call: TRBV7-9; cdr3_aa: CASSPNPDRGAYEQYF
clone_size: -; v_call: TRBV3-1/TRBV3-2; cdr3_aa: CASSQDTGFGGYTF
clone_size: -; v_call: TRBV2; cdr3_aa: CASSAPTGTGGTEAFF
clone_size: -; v_call: TRBV4-1; cdr3_aa: CASTQRTGGGNQPQHF
clone_size: -; v_call: TRBV5-1; cdr3_aa: CASSPSTGNTIYF
clone_size: -; v_call: TRBV7-2; cdr3_aa: CASSLYESSYNEQFF
clone_size: -; v_call: TRBV7-7; cdr3_aa: CASSFDRGLNYGYTF
clone_size: -; v_call: TRBV30; cdr3_aa: CAWSPGIMNTEAFF
clone_size: -; v_call: TRBV27; cdr3_aa: CASSLIRQNYNSPLHF
clone_size: -; v_call: TRBV7-2; cdr3_aa: CASSLLLTGRGNSPLHF
clone_size: -; v_call: TRBV6-5; cdr3_aa: CASSPRGDGYTF
clone_size: -; v_call: TRBV27; cdr3_aa: CASSRIDSGRPYEQYF
clone_size: once; v_call: TRBV10-1; cdr3_aa: CASSDQGTTGELFF
clone_size: -; v_call: TRBV15; cdr3_aa: CATSRGGQVDQPQHF
clone_size: -; v_call: TRBV19; cdr3_aa: CASSSDSNYGYTF